This TCR beta chain was retrieved from a study of post-analysis software for immune sequencing data. Study-level background: Some patients lacked subtype; others had relapsing-remitting, secondary progressive or progressive-relapsing disease. Study-level points and caveats: There was significantly lower normalized Chao1 diversity in multiple sclerosis patients than in controls. Samples prepared in the same batch strongly co-clustered by F measure. Four to six TRBV segments appeared more often in patients than in controls, and TRBV5-6, TRBV5-1 and TRBV20-1 were among these.

This clonotype was observed a handful of times. Its specificity is unknown. The TCR beta cDNA libraries contained unique molecular identifiers. Input of roughly 0.85 to 11 million T cells yielded approximately 500,000 cDNA molecules. A single record per CDR3 protein comes from TCRdb applying MiXCR to the PCR reads. The sample has about 800,000 distinct CDR3 sequences, 30% seen once. This CDR3 is built from 15 residues. The germline CDR1 and CDR2 sequences are SGHTA and FQGNSA. Trimming cost V 5 bases and J 9 bases; bases outside gene matches: 9. The source is a girl aged 5 to 17 with multiple sclerosis. V usage is TRBV7-2 and J usage is TRBJ1-5, with 11 bases aligning to TRBD1. The sequencing input was blood. The CDR3 loop reads CASSPGQGQGGPQHF. CDR3 DNA: TGTGCCAGCAGCCCAGGACAGGGACAGGGGGGGCCCCAGCATTTT.